This TCR beta chain was retrieved from a study of cytomegalovirus exposure and HLA in healthy donors. In the study overall: One earlier analysis, a look at roughly 180 million T cells, found almost 120 million unique TCR beta sequences. General study results and limits: Productive rates of about 87% or about 30% were seen for most TCR beta V segments in an earlier analysis. The listing of 150 to 200 TCR beta chains classed them as cytomegalovirus-associated.

Primers for the PCR totalled 60 Vbeta and 13 Jbeta. Some clones are missing from TCRdb's copy, which holds only in-frame ones; the method was immunoSEQ multiplex PCR. Here the sample spans fewer than 85,000 clones, 72% being singletons. Regarding this clone: Its specificity is not known.

The CDR3 is 15 amino acids. Germline-derived CDR1 and CDR2 are MNHNS and SASEGT. The ends were cut back, 0 bases at V and 4 bases at J, with 10 bases in the middle. This chain joins TRBV6-1 and TRBJ1-3; D unresolved. The receptor was derived from a woman between 35 and 50 years old in good health and CMV-seropositive. The sequenced sample consisted of PBMCs. CDR3 residues: CASSEAGVGGNTIYF. CDR3 coding DNA: TGTGCCAGCAGTGAAGCCGGGGTTGGCGGAAACACCATATATTTT.